These 2 T cell receptor beta chains were all obtained from the same sample, sequenced in a study of shared clonotypes between healthy human individuals. Terminally differentiated effector memory CD45RA+ cells were excluded by CCR7 positive selection of CD45RO-negative cells. Sequencing was performed with immunoSEQ multiplex PCR; in TCRdb, only in-frame clones are kept and a portion is missing. The data contain about 1,800,000 clones, about 94% of them seen just once; the ten biggest clones take up under 1.5%. Sequencing was carried out using naive CD8+ T cells sorted from blood. These receptors were taken from a man in his late teens or twenties in good health.

The genes are TRBV4-1 and TRBJ2-2; D unresolved. Germline V gene data show CDR1 as MGHRA and CDR2 as YSYEKL. The length of the CDR3 is 14 residues. V was trimmed by 1 base and J by 5 bases, leaving 8 bases between them. The DNA for the CDR3 is TGCGCCAGCAGCCAAGGGTTACAAACCGGGGAGCTGTTTTTT. Translated, it gives CASSQGLQTGELFF.

The chain employs TRBV9 and TRBJ1-3; D is unclear. The CDR3 length is 16 residues. CDR1 is SGDLS and CDR2 is YYNGEE in the germline V gene. With 3 bases removed from V and 0 bases from J, the gap between germline ends came to 13 bases. The CDR3 DNA is TGTGCCAGCAGCGCCGAAGGAGAGGGCTCTGGAAACACCATATATTTT. Translation: CASSAEGEGSGNTIYF.